Each of the 2 T cell receptor beta chains below was sequenced from the same sample in a study of cytotoxic CD8 clonotypes in ibrutinib-treated CLL. The assay was immunoSEQ multiplex PCR, and TCRdb's table has in-frame clones only and misses some. Of tens of thousands of clones in the sample, approximately 90% were seen once. Sequenced material: PBMCs, taken after 12 months of ibrutinib treatment. These receptors were taken from a human donor with chronic lymphocytic leukemia.

V and J are TRBV5-4 and TRBJ2-1; D is uncertain. The CDR3 loop spans 16 amino acids. V was shortened by 0 bases and J by 0 bases, with 10 bases between the two germline ends. Looked up from germline, CDR1 is SGHNT and CDR2 is YYREEE (reference sequence). For the CDR3, the DNA is TGTGCCAGCAGCTTGGGACTCCCTAGCTCCTACAATGAGCAGTTCTTC. Translating it yields CASSLGLPSSYNEQFF.

The chain employs TRBV7-8 and TRBJ2-3; TRBD1 agrees at 7 bases. This CDR3 is 15 amino acids long. V dropped 1 base and J dropped 5; count of bases not matched to a gene: 6. In germline, CDR1 is SGHVS, CDR2 FQNEAQ. The CDR3 DNA follows: TGTGCCAGCAGCTTAGGGGAGACAGGGTTAGATACGCAGTATTTT. Its protein is CASSLGETGLDTQYF.